These 19 T cell receptor beta chains share one sample of origin, sequenced in a study of cytomegalovirus exposure and HLA in healthy donors. A multiplex PCR was run with 60 Vbeta primers and 13 Jbeta primers. Clones were read by immunoSEQ multiplex PCR, and TCRdb kept only the in-frame ones, dropping some. The table shows some 190,000 clones, with roughly 83% occurring only once. Sample: PBMCs. Every receptor here comes from a woman between 50 and 59 years old in good health and CMV-seronegative.

V is TRBV7-2 and J is TRBJ1-4; no reliable D call. The germline gives CDR1 SGHTA, CDR2 FQGNSA. The CDR3 spans 15 residues. Trimming took 6 bases from V and 8 from J, leaving 19 bases between them. CDR3 region: CASSIEPSRNEKLFF. The CDR3 DNA is TGTGCCAGCAGTATAGAGCCCTCTAGAAACGAAAAACTGTTTTTT.

The chain recombines TRBV9 with TRBJ2-1; 9 bases agree with TRBD1. Germline V CDR1 and CDR2: SGDLS, YYNGEE. CDR3 length: 17 amino acids. The ends lost 3 bases at V and 6 bases at J; junction bases unmatched: 13. The CDR3 sequence: CASSEETGTGYFNEQFF. As DNA, the CDR3 is TGTGCCAGCAGCGAGGAAACCGGGACAGGGTATTTCAATGAGCAGTTCTTC.

The chain couples TRBV10-3 to TRBJ1-1, with unresolved D. The CDR3 totals 13 residues. V lost 0 bases and J 8 bases, leaving 10 bases between the germline ends. Germline lookup yields CDR1 ENHRY and CDR2 SYGVKD. CDR3 residues: CAISESTASEAFF. For the CDR3, the DNA is TGTGCCATCAGTGAGTCAACAGCATCAGAAGCTTTCTTT.

The chain joins TRBV18 to TRBJ1-2, with D tentatively TRBD1 (6 bases). V lost 2 bases, J lost 7 bases, and 17 bases lay in between. Per germline, CDR1 KGHSH and CDR2 LQKENI. The CDR3 has 15 residues. The CDR3, as DNA: TGTGCCAGCTCACCAAAAGCAGGGGTTGTTTTTGGCTACACCTTC. Translating gives CASSPKAGVVFGYTF. Supplemented by reference TRBV18 and TRBJ1-2, the full variable domain reads NAGVMQNPRHLVRRRGQEARLRCSPMKGHSHVYWYRQLPEEGLKFMVYLQKENIIDESGMPKERFSAEFPKEGPSILRIQQVVRGDSAAYFCASSPKAGVVFGYTFGSGTRLTVV.

This clone showed up just a few times. The chain uses TRBV7-8 and TRBJ1-1; 7 bases fit TRBD1. The germline gives CDR1 SGHVS, CDR2 FQNEAQ. The CDR3 covers 14 residues. After removal of 4 bases from V and 5 bases from J, the junction contained 7 bases not matched to a gene. As DNA, the CDR3 is TGTGCCAGCAGCTCCCAAACAGGGGATACTGAAGCTTTCTTT. Protein product: CASSSQTGDTEAFF.

The V and J genes are TRBV6-4 and TRBJ1-3; possibly TRBD1 for D (6 bases). Germline assignment: CDR1 MRHNA and CDR2 SNTAGT. The CDR3 is made up of 14 amino acids. V gave up 11 bases and J gave up 3 bases, with 17 bases separating them. CDR3 DNA: TGTGCCCAACCCGGGCAGGGGTGTGGAAACACCATATATTTT. Amino acids: CAQPGQGCGNTIYF.

This clone was detected once. The V call is TRBV7-2, the J call TRBJ1-1; 7 nucleotides agree with TRBD1. The V gene end was trimmed by 5 bases and the J gene end by 1 base; junction bases not matched to a gene: 7. Germline CDR1 and CDR2: SGHTA and FQGNSA. The CDR3 has 15 residues. The DNA for the CDR3 is TGTGCCAGCAGCCCAGGGGGACGTCGGAACACTGAAGCTTTCTTT. Protein sequence: CASSPGGRRNTEAFF.

The rearrangement links TRBV27 to TRBJ2-7; 7 nucleotides agree with TRBD2. The CDR3 length is 16 residues. Germline assignment: CDR1 MNHEY and CDR2 SMNVEV (reference sequence). The V segment lost 6 bases and the J segment 3 bases; nucleotides outside the gene matches: 14. The CDR3 nucleotides are TGTGCCAGCAGAATAAGGAGGGGCGGGAGCGTCTACGAGCAGTACTTC. The encoded protein is CASRIRRGGSVYEQYF.

The V and J genes are TRBV18 and TRBJ1-2; TRBD1 matches 7 bases. Germline CDR1 KGHSH, CDR2 LQKENI. The CDR3 loop spans 14 amino acids. V was clipped by 3 bases and J by 2 bases; unmatched bases: 3. This CDR3 is CASSPGQSNYGYTF. In DNA form, the CDR3 reads TGTGCCAGCTCACCGGGACAGTCAAACTATGGCTACACCTTC.

This clone has a single count. The chain couples TRBV29-1 to TRBJ2-1; D call uncertain. Germline V gene lookup returns CDR1 SQVTM and CDR2 ANQGSEA. The CDR3 has 11 residues. V was cut by 5 bases and J by 7 bases, with 9 bases left in between. The CDR3 coding sequence is TGCAGCGTTCACCCCGGGAATGAGCAGTTCTTC. Translation: CSVHPGNEQFF.

Of note for this clone: The junction and the germline gene differ at one end; a read error may be behind it. The V call is TRBV7-9, the J call TRBJ1-2; D uncertain. The CDR3 extends over 13 amino acids. The germline gives CDR1 SEHNR, CDR2 FQNEAQ (reference sequence). CDR3 DNA: TGTTCCAGCAGCTTACTCAGTTACTATGGCTACACCTTC. It codes for CSSSLLSYYGYTF. Complete variable domain (other parts from reference TRBV7-9 and TRBJ1-2): DTGVSQNPRHKITKRGQNVTFRCDPISEHNRLYWYRQTLGQGPEFLTYFQNEAQLEKSRLLSDRFSAERPKGSFSTLEIQRTEQGDSAMYLCSSSLLSYYGYTFGSGTRLTVV.

This rearrangement joins TRBV29-1 to TRBJ1-1; 7 nucleotides agree with TRBD1. This CDR3 spans 12 amino acids. J lost 6 bases, V lost 5 bases, and 6 bases had no gene match. Germline CDR1 and CDR2: SQVTM and ANQGSEA. Here the CDR3 DNA reads TGCAGCGTTTCACAGGGGTTCGCTGAAGCTTTCTTT. This codes for CSVSQGFAEAFF.

The chain employs TRBV25-1 and TRBJ1-2, with TRBD1 matching over 7 bases. Germline-derived CDR1 and CDR2 are MGHDK and SYGVNS. V was clipped by 10 bases and J by 4 bases; unmatched bases: 6. CDR3 length equals 12 residues. Here the CDR3 DNA reads TGTGCCACCCAAGACAGGGTCTATGGCTACACCTTC. It codes for CATQDRVYGYTF.

The CDR3 is CASSSHYGYTF. DNA of the CDR3: TGTGCCAGCAGCTCCCATTATGGCTACACCTTC. The chain recombines TRBV7-9 with TRBJ1-2; no reliable D call. Germline V gives CDR1 SEHNR, CDR2 FQNEAQ (reference sequence). V shed 4 bases and J shed 5 bases, with 5 bases lying between them. This CDR3 has 11 residues.

This chain joins TRBV7-2 and TRBJ2-5, with TRBD2 matching 7 bases. Trimming took 5 bases from V and 5 from J; bases not matched to a gene: 5. This CDR3 comprises 13 residues. Germline CDR1 SGHTA, CDR2 FQGNSA. In DNA form, the CDR3 reads TGTGCCAGCAGCCGTGGACTAGGGGAGACCCAGTACTTC. Encoded protein: CASSRGLGETQYF.

The gene calls are TRBV7-8 and TRBJ2-3; TRBD1 matches 9 bases. Germline values: CDR1 SGHVS, CDR2 FQNEAQ. This CDR3 has 16 residues. The J segment lost 6 bases and the V segment lost 1 base, leaving 8 bases of the junction unmatched. CDR3 protein: CASSLEAGQGRDTQYF. The CDR3 bases are TGTGCCAGCAGCTTAGAGGCGGGACAGGGAAGGGATACGCAGTATTTT.

The chain is built from TRBV9 and TRBJ2-5; TRBD1 aligns across 7 bases. The CDR3 length is 13 residues. Trimming took 7 bases from V and 0 from J; bases not matched to a gene: 3. The germline V gene has CDR1 SGDLS and CDR2 YYNGEE. The DNA of the CDR3 is TGTGCCAGCGTGGGGACAGACCAAGAGACCCAGTACTTC. Its protein is CASVGTDQETQYF.

This rearrangement joins TRBV7-8 to TRBJ1-1, with no clear D. CDR1 and CDR2 (germline): SGHVS, FQNEAQ. The ends were cut back, 3 bases at V and 0 bases at J, with 11 bases in the middle. The CDR3 is made up of 15 amino acids. This chain's CDR3 is CASSFTVNMNTEAFF. For the CDR3, the DNA is TGTGCCAGCAGCTTTACAGTGAACATGAACACTGAAGCTTTCTTT.

The CDR3 reads CASSIKGVAGELFF. In DNA, the CDR3 is TGTGCCAGTAGTATCAAGGGGGTAGCCGGGGAGCTGTTTTTT. J is TRBJ2-2 and V is TRBV19; TRBD1 is a possible D gene (6 bases). Between the trimmed V and J ends, which lost 3 bases and 6 bases, there was a span of 11 bases. The CDR3 is made up of 14 amino acids. CDR1 LNHDA and CDR2 SQIVND come from the germline V gene (reference sequence).